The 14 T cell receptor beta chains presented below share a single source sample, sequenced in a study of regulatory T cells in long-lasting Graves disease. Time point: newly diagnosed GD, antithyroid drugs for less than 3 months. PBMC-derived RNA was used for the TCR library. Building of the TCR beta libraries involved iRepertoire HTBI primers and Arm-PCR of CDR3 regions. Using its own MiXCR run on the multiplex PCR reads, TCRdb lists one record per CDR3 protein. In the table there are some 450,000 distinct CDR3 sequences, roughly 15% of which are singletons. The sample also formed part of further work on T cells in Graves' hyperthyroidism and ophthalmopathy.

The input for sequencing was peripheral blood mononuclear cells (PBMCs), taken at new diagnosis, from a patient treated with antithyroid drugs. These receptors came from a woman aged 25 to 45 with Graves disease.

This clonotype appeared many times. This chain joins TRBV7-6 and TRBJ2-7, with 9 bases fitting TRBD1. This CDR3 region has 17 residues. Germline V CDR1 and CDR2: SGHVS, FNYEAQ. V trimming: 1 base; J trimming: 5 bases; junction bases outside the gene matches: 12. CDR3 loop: CASSLGGRDRDVHEQYF. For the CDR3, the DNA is TGTGCCAGCAGCTTAGGTGGGCGGGACAGGGACGTCCACGAGCAGTACTTC.

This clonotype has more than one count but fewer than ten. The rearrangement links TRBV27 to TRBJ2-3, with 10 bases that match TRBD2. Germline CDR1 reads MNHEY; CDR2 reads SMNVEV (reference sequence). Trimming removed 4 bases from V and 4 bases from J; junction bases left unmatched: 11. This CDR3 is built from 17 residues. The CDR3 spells CASSSLSTSGTPDTQYF. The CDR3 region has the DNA TGTGCCAGCAGTTCATTAAGTACTAGCGGGACCCCAGATACGCAGTATTTT.

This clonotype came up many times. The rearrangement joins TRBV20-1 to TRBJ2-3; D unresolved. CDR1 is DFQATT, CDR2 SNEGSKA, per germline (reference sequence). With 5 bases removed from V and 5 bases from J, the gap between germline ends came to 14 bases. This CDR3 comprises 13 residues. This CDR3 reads CSAPPNPGDTQYF. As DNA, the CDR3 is TGCAGTGCTCCCCCAAATCCGGGAGATACGCAGTATTTT.

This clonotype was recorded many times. The DNA of the CDR3 is TGTGCCAGCAGCTTTCAAATCGGCACTGAAGCTTTCTTT. As protein: CASSFQIGTEAFF. The rearrangement links TRBV11-2 to TRBJ1-1; no clear D. V shed 3 bases and J shed 4 bases, with 9 bases lying between them. CDR3 length equals 13 residues. Germline CDR1 SGHAT, CDR2 FQNNGV.

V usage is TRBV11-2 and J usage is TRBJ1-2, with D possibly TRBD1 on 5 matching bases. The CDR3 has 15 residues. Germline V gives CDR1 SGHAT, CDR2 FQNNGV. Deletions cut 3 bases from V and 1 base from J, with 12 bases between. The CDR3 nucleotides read TGTGCCAGCAGCTTCAGCAGGGATCTTAACTATGGCTACACCTTC. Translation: CASSFSRDLNYGYTF.

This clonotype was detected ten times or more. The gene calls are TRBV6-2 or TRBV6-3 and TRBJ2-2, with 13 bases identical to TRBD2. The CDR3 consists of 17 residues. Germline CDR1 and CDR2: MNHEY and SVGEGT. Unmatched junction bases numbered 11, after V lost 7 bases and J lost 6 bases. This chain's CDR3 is CASIGLAGALDPGELFF. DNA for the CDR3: TGTGCCAGCATCGGACTAGCGGGAGCCCTAGATCCCGGGGAGCTGTTTTTT.

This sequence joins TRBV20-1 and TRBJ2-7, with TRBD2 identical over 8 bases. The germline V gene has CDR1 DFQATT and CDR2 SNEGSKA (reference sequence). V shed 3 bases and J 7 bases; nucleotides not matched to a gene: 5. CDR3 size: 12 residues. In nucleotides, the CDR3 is TGCAGTGCTAGCGGGAGGGTTGGGGAGCAGTACTTC. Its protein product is CSASGRVGEQYF.

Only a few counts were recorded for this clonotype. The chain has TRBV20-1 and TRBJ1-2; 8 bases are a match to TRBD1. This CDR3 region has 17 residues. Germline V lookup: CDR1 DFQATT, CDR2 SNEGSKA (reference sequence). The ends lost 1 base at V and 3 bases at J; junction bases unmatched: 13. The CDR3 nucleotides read TGCAGTGCTAGAGTTAGGGGAGTCGGGACAGGCTACTATGGCTACACCTTC. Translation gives CSARVRGVGTGYYGYTF.

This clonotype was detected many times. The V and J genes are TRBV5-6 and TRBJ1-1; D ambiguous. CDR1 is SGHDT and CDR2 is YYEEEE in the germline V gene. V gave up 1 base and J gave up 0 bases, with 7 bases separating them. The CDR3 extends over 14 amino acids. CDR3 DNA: TGTGCCAGCAGCTTGTGGGCTTTGAACACTGAAGCTTTCTTT. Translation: CASSLWALNTEAFF.

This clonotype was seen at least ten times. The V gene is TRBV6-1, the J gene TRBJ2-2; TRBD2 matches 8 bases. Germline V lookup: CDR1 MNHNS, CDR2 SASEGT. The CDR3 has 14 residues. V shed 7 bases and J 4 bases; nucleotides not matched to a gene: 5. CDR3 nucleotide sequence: TGTGCCAGCACCGTAGCGGGACCCACCGGGGAGCTGTTTTTT. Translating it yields CASTVAGPTGELFF.

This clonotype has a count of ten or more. DNA of the CDR3: TGTGCCAGCAGATCTGGGGGTAGTGTTCGTGACTATGGCTACACCTTC. It translates to CASRSGGSVRDYGYTF. The V gene is TRBV6-1, the J gene TRBJ1-2; D is possibly TRBD1 (5 bases). The CDR3 is made up of 16 amino acids. Between the trimmed V and J ends, which lost 6 bases and 3 bases, there was a span of 20 bases. Germline assignment: CDR1 MNHNS and CDR2 SASEGT.

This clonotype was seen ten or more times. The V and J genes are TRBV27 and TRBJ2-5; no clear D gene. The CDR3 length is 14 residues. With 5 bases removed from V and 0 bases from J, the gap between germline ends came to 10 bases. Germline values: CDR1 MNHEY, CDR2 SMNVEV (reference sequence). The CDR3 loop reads CASSDTVYQETQYF. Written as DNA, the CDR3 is TGTGCCAGCAGTGACACAGTGTACCAAGAGACCCAGTACTTC.

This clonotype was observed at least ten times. The CDR3 reads CSARDRTGFTDTQYF. The CDR3 region has the DNA TGCAGTGCTAGAGATAGAACAGGCTTCACAGATACGCAGTATTTT. The chain joins TRBV20-1 to TRBJ2-3; TRBD1 is a possible D gene (5 bases). Germline lookup yields CDR1 DFQATT and CDR2 SNEGSKA (reference sequence). The CDR3 consists of 15 residues. Trimming took off 0 bases at V and 2 bases at J, with 12 bases between the two ends.

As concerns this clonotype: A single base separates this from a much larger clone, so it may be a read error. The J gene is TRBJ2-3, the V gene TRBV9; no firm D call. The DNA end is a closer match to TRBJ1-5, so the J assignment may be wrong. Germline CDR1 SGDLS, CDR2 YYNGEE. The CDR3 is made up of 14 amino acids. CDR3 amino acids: CASSERAYTDTQHF. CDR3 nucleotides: TGTGCCAGCAGCGAGAGGGCATACACAGATACGCAGCATTTT.